Shown below are 8 T cell receptor beta chains from a single sample sequenced in a study of identical twins. TCRdb ran MiXCR on the 5' RACE reads and lists one entry per CDR3 protein. The sample lists roughly 500,000 distinct CDR3 sequences; 20% to 25% were seen once. These data also featured in a second study, about T cells expressing NK-cell markers.

The sequenced material came from CD4+ T cells sorted from blood. The receptors derive from a woman aged 18 to 35 in good health.

The CDR3 DNA reads TGTGCCAGCAGCGTAGGCGGGAGGTACTCCTACGAGCAGTACTTC. This codes for CASSVGGRYSYEQYF. The gene calls are TRBV9 and TRBJ2-7, with 8 nucleotides matching TRBD2. This CDR3 contains 15 residues. Trimming cost V 0 bases and J 0 bases; bases outside gene matches: 2. CDR1 is SGDLS, CDR2 YYNGEE, per germline. The full variable domain, with the rest looked up from reference TRBV9 and TRBJ2-7, is DSGVTQTPKHLITATGQRVTLRCSPRSGDLSVYWYQQSLDQGLQFLIQYYNGEERAKGNILERFSAQQFPDLHSELNLSSLELGDSALYFCASSVGGRYSYEQYFGPGTRLTVT.

The chain employs TRBV6-6 and TRBJ1-1; TRBD1 might be the D (5 bases). The CDR3 runs to 13 residues. Trimming left V 5 bases short and J 2 bases short, with 9 bases between. The germline CDR1 and CDR2 sequences are MNHNY and SVGAGI (reference sequence). CDR3 sequence: CASSQGFNTEAFF. In DNA form, the CDR3 reads TGTGCCAGCAGTCAGGGATTTAACACTGAAGCTTTCTTT.

The rearrangement uses TRBV6-5 and TRBJ2-7; no firm D call. Trimming shortened V by 4 bases and J by 6 bases, and 10 bases separated the two germline ends. The CDR3 extends over 12 amino acids. Germline CDR1 reads MNHEY; CDR2 reads SVGAGI. CDR3: CASSSAVGEQYF. CDR3 nucleotides: TGTGCCAGCAGTTCTGCTGTTGGCGAGCAGTACTTC.

The sample holds a few counts of this clonotype. The CDR3 spells CSARSQGVLGAGTF. Written as DNA, the CDR3 is TGCAGTGCTAGATCCCAAGGGGTATTAGGGGCCGGCACCTTC. The gene calls are TRBV20-1 and TRBJ1-2, with a possible D match to TRBD1 (5 bases). The CDR3 is 14 amino acids. CDR1 is DFQATT, CDR2 SNEGSKA, per germline (reference sequence). The V and J ends lost 2 bases and 13 bases respectively, with 23 bases between them.

On this clonotype itself: This clone may be a read error of a much larger clone one base away. The chain employs TRBV12-3 or TRBV12-4 and TRBJ2-7; 8 nucleotides line up with TRBD2. This CDR3 spans 15 amino acids. CDR3 protein: CARSLAGHRSYEQYF. CDR3 coding DNA: TGTGCCAGAAGTTTAGCGGGACACCGCTCCTACGAGCAGTACTTC.

The chain recombines TRBV7-2 with TRBJ2-1; 9 bases match TRBD2. Losses at the gene ends were 1 base for V and 6 bases for J; bases not matched to a gene: 7. The CDR3 is made up of 16 amino acids. The germline gives CDR1 SGHTA, CDR2 FQGNSA. In DNA, the CDR3 is TGTGCCAGCAGCTTAGTGGGCGGGGGGGGTTTCAATGAGCAGTTCTTC. Translation: CASSLVGGGGFNEQFF.

Only a few counts were recorded for this clonotype. This rearrangement joins TRBV5-1 to TRBJ2-7; 10 bases line up with TRBD1. The junction had 5 bases not matched to a gene; V was cut back by 2 bases and J by 3 bases. This CDR3 is 15 amino acids long. Germline assignment: CDR1 SGHRS and CDR2 YFSETQ. The CDR3 loop is CASSFGDRGLYEQYF. DNA of the CDR3: TGCGCCAGCAGCTTTGGGGACAGGGGTCTCTACGAGCAGTACTTC.

The rearrangement links TRBV6-1 to TRBJ2-3, with TRBD2 matching over 10 bases. The V segment lost 6 bases and the J segment 5 bases; nucleotides outside the gene matches: 8. Germline values: CDR1 MNHNS, CDR2 SASEGT. The CDR3 is made up of 15 amino acids. The CDR3 region is CASSTSGMSRDTQYF. CDR3 DNA sequence: TGTGCCAGCAGCACTAGCGGGATGTCTAGAGATACGCAGTATTTT.